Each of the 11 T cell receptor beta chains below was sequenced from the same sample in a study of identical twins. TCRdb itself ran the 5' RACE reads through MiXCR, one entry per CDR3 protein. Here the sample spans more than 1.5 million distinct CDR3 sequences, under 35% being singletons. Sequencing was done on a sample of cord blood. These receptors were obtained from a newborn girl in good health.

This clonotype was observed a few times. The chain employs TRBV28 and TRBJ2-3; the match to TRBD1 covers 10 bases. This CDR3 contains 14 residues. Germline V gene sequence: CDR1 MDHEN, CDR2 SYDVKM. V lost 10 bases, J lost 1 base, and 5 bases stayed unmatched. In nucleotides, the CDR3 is TGTGCCACCGGACAGGGGGGGGGCACAGATACGCAGTATTTT. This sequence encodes CATGQGGGTDTQYF.

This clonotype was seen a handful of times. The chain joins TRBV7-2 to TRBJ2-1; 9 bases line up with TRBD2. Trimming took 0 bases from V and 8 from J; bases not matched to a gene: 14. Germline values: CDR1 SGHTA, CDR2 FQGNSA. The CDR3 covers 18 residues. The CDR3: CASSLARKAGGPFYEQFF. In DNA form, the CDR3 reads TGTGCCAGCAGCTTAGCGCGTAAGGCGGGGGGGCCTTTTTATGAGCAGTTCTTC.

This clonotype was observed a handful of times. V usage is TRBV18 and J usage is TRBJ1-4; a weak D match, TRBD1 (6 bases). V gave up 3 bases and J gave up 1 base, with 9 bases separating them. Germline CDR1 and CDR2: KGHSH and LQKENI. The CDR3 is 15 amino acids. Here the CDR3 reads CASSPETGTNEKLFF. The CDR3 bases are TGTGCCAGCTCACCGGAGACAGGAACTAATGAAAAACTGTTTTTT.

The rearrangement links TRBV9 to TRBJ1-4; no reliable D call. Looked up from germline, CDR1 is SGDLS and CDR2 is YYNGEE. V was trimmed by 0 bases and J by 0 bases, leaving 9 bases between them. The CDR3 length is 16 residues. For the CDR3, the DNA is TGTGCCAGCAGCGTAGGTGCGGGGACAACTAATGAAAAACTGTTTTTT. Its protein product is CASSVGAGTTNEKLFF.

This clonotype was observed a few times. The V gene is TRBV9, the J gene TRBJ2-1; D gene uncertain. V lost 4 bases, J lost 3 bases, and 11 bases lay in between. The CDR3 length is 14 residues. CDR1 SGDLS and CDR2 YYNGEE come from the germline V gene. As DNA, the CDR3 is TGTGCCAGCAGCCCGGTCCGGTACTACAATGAGCAGTTCTTC. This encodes CASSPVRYYNEQFF.

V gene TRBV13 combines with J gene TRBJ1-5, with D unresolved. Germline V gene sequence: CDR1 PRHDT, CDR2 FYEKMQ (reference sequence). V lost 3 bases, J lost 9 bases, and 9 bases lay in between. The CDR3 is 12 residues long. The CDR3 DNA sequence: TGTGCCAGCAGCTTCACCAGTGGGCCCCAGCATTTT. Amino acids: CASSFTSGPQHF.

The CDR3 region has the DNA TGCGCCAGCAGGTACCTAGCGGGACTTAGTGGTAATGAGCAGTACTTC. It is translated as CASRYLAGLSGNEQYF. J is TRBJ2-5 and V is TRBV5-1, with TRBD2 matching over 9 bases. The CDR3 is 16 residues long. Germline CDR1 reads SGHRS; CDR2 reads YFSETQ. V was clipped by 5 bases and J by 11 bases; unmatched bases: 19.

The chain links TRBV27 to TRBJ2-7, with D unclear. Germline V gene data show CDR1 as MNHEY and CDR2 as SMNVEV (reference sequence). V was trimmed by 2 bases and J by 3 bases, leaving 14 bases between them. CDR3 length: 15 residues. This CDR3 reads CASSLRPPGLYEQYF. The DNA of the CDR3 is TGTGCCAGCAGTTTAAGACCCCCCGGGCTCTACGAGCAGTACTTC.

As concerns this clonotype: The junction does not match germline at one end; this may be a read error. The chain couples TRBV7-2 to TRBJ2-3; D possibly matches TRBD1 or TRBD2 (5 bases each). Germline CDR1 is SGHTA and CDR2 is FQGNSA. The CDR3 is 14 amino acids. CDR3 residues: CASSPGPHTDTPYF. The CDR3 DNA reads TGTGCCAGCAGCCCGGGACCTCACACAGATACGCCGTATTTT.

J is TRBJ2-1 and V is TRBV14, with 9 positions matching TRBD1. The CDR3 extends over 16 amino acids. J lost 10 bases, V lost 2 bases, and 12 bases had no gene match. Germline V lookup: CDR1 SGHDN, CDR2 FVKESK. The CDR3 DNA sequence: TGTGCCAGCAGCCAATACCGGGACAGGGTGCGCGACGAGCAGTTCTTC. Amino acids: CASSQYRDRVRDEQFF.

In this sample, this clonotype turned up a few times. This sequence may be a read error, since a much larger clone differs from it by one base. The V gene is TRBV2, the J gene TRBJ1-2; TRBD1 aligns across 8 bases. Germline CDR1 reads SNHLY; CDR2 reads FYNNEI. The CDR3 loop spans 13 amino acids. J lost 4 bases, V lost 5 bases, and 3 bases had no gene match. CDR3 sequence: CASSNTGGYGYTF. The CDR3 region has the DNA TGTGCCAGCAGTAACACAGGGGGCTATGGCTACACCTTC.